These 24 T cell receptor beta chains originate from one sample sequenced in a study of T and B cells in COVID-19 patients. TRB rearrangements were amplified by multiplex PCR with BIOMED2 TRB-A/B primers. Via MiXCR, TCRdb re-called the multiplex PCR reads, giving one row per CDR3 protein. The data hold around 15,000 distinct CDR3 sequences, with 28% observed a single time. Blood genomic DNA input for TRB amplification was roughly 250-550 ng. Input material: blood. The receptor source for this set is a human donor who had recovered from COVID-19.

V usage is TRBV6-5 and J usage is TRBJ1-2; TRBD1 is a possible D gene (6 bases). The V gene's germline CDR1 is MNHEY and CDR2 SVGAGI. This CDR3 region has 16 residues. V was trimmed by 8 bases and J by 1 base, leaving 20 bases between them. The chain's CDR3 is CASARPGTSFNYGYTF. CDR3 bases: TGTGCCAGCGCGAGGCCCGGGACAAGCTTTAACTATGGCTACACCTTC.

At least ten counts were recorded for this clonotype. CDR3 amino acids: CATSTGWNNEQFF. For the CDR3, the DNA is TGTGCCACCAGCACAGGGTGGAACAATGAGCAGTTCTTC. This sequence joins TRBV15 and TRBJ2-1; perhaps TRBD1 as D (5 bases). Germline-derived CDR1 and CDR2 are LNHNV and YYDKDF (reference sequence). V was pared by 4 bases and J by 5 bases, with 9 bases between. This CDR3 contains 13 residues.

This clonotype was detected only a few times. V gene TRBV5-4 combines with J gene TRBJ1-4, with D possibly TRBD1 on 5 matching bases. This CDR3 has 16 amino acids. Germline CDR1 SGHNT, CDR2 YYREEE (reference sequence). Trimming stripped 0 bases from V and 3 bases from J, with 12 bases between. As DNA, the CDR3 is TGTGCCAGCAGCTTGGGACCAGGGTTACCTAATGAAAAACTGTTTTTT. Protein sequence: CASSLGPGLPNEKLFF. Full variable domain (rest looked up from reference TRBV5-4 and TRBJ1-4): ETGVTQSPTHLIKTRGQQVTLRCSSQSGHNTVSWYQQALGQGPQFIFQYYREEENGRGNFPPRFSGLQFPNYSSELNVNALELDDSALYLCASSLGPGLPNEKLFFGSGTQLSVL.

This clonotype has ten or more counts. The J gene is TRBJ2-1, the V gene TRBV6-5, with D maybe TRBD2 (5 bases). CDR1 MNHEY and CDR2 SVGAGI come from the germline V gene. This CDR3 contains 17 residues. The germline V and J ends were trimmed by 4 bases and 8 bases, with 24 bases remaining between them. The CDR3 loop reads CASSSSFGETTSHEQFF. Here the CDR3 DNA reads TGTGCCAGCAGTTCCTCCTTCGGGGAAACAACTAGTCATGAGCAGTTCTTC.

This clonotype is classed as medium-sized (0.01 to 0.1%). The chain carries TRBV18 and TRBJ2-1; D is uncertain. Germline CDR1 KGHSH, CDR2 LQKENI. The V and J ends lost 3 bases and 10 bases respectively, with 10 bases between them. CDR3 length: 12 residues. The CDR3, as DNA: TGTGCCAGCTCACCCGGATCGGAGGAGCAGTTCTTC. Translating it yields CASSPGSEEQFF.

CDR3 protein: CSARGPDATEAFF. The CDR3 bases are TGCAGTGCTAGAGGGCCGGACGCCACTGAAGCTTTCTTT. The chain uses TRBV20-1 and TRBJ1-1; D is unclear. V lost 1 base and J lost 4, with 10 bases in between. This CDR3 has 13 amino acids. Per the germline V gene, CDR1 is DFQATT and CDR2 is SNEGSKA (reference sequence).

The genes are TRBV7-9 and TRBJ2-1, with D possibly TRBD2 on 5 matching bases. The CDR3 runs 14 residues. The V gene's germline CDR1 is SEHNR and CDR2 FQNEAQ (reference sequence). Trimming cost V 6 bases and J 2 bases, with 11 bases left between them. CDR3 amino acids: CASSLTGAYNEQFF. As DNA, the CDR3 is TGTGCCAGCAGTCTAACCGGGGCCTACAATGAGCAGTTCTTC.

This clonotype was seen repeatedly, ten times or more. The genes are TRBV18 and TRBJ2-5, with D tentatively TRBD2 (6 bases). This CDR3 is built from 11 residues. Per the germline V gene, CDR1 is KGHSH and CDR2 is LQKENI. V lost 6 bases to trimming and J lost 4 bases, with 6 bases between them. As DNA, the CDR3 is TGTGCCAGCTCCGGGGGAGAGACCCAGTACTTC. Protein product: CASSGGETQYF.

The chain is built from TRBV19 and TRBJ2-3, with D hard to call. The CDR3 is 11 amino acids. V was clipped by 6 bases and J by 4 bases, with 5 bases between them. Germline V CDR1 and CDR2: LNHDA, SQIVND (reference sequence). The CDR3 DNA reads TGTGCCAGTAGATCCCCAGATACGCAGTATTTT. Its translation: CASRSPDTQYF. The whole variable domain, filled in from reference TRBV19 and TRBJ2-3, reads DGGITQSPKYLFRKEGQNVTLSCEQNLNHDAMYWYRQDPGQGLRLIYYSQIVNDFQKGDIAEGYSVSREKKESFPLTVTSAQKNPTAFYLCASRSPDTQYFGPGTRLTVL.

By sample share, this clonotype is medium-sized. CDR3 loop: CSVDGDGGWETQYF. The CDR3 DNA reads as TGCAGCGTTGACGGAGACGGGGGCTGGGAGACCCAGTACTTC. The gene calls are TRBV29-1 and TRBJ2-5; D might be TRBD1 or TRBD2, each matching 6 bases. V was pared by 3 bases and J by 5 bases, with 16 bases between. The germline V gene has CDR1 SQVTM and CDR2 ANQGSEA. The CDR3 is made up of 14 amino acids.

The V call is TRBV6-5, the J call TRBJ1-2, with D tentatively TRBD1 (6 bases). The CDR3 runs to 12 residues. Germline V CDR1 and CDR2: MNHEY, SVGAGI. V lost 5 bases and J lost 8, with 12 bases in between. The CDR3, as DNA: TGTGCCAGCAGTGAAGTCAGGGGAGGCTACACCTTC. This codes for CASSEVRGGYTF.

This chain joins TRBV6-2 or TRBV6-3 and TRBJ2-1; 8 bases align to TRBD2. Germline CDR1 and CDR2: MNHEY and SVGEGT. This CDR3 comprises 15 residues. J lost 6 bases, V lost 5 bases, and 9 bases had no gene match. CDR3 residues: CASSTLTSVANEQFF. The CDR3 nucleotides are TGTGCCAGCAGTACCTTGACTAGCGTAGCCAATGAGCAGTTCTTC.

The rearrangement links TRBV7-2 to TRBJ1-5; the D gene is possibly TRBD1 (5 bases). Germline V gives CDR1 SGHTA, CDR2 FQGNSA. The CDR3 consists of 14 residues. Trimming took 3 bases from V and 8 from J, leaving 14 bases between them. The CDR3 DNA reads TGTGCCAGCAGCTTTCATGGCGGGGGAGAGCCCCAGCATTTT. Its protein product is CASSFHGGGEPQHF.

This clonotype was recorded a few times. This chain links TRBV7-2 with TRBJ1-3; D gene uncertain. V was clipped by 3 bases and J by 0 bases, with 6 bases between them. From germline, CDR1 is SGHTA and CDR2 FQGNSA. This CDR3 is built from 14 residues. In DNA form, the CDR3 reads TGTGCCAGCAGCTTTACCTACTCTGGAAACACCATATATTTT. Translating gives CASSFTYSGNTIYF.

This clonotype has just a few counts. The genes are TRBV20-1 and TRBJ2-3; D might be TRBD2 (7 bases). Germline V gene lookup returns CDR1 DFQATT and CDR2 SNEGSKA (reference sequence). The CDR3 covers 14 residues. The germline V and J ends were trimmed by 6 bases and 4 bases, with 17 bases remaining between them. This chain's CDR3 is CSARDWEGADTQYF. Here the CDR3 DNA reads TGCAGTGCCCGGGACTGGGAGGGGGCAGATACGCAGTATTTT.

This clonotype is termed medium-sized. The CDR3 region has the DNA TGCAGCGTTTCGGCCCCAGACAGGGGGTCCTACAATGAGCAGTTCTTC. It encodes CSVSAPDRGSYNEQFF. The chain recombines TRBV29-1 with TRBJ2-1; 9 nucleotides agree with TRBD1. The V and J ends lost 5 bases and 1 base, in that order; junction bases with no gene match: 9. CDR3 length: 16 amino acids. Germline assignment: CDR1 SQVTM and CDR2 ANQGSEA.

This clonotype has ten or more counts. The chain employs TRBV30 and TRBJ1-5; 9 bases are a match to TRBD1. Germline-derived CDR1 and CDR2 are GTSNPN and SVGIG (reference sequence). This CDR3 has 15 amino acids. V shed 4 bases, J shed 2 bases, and the junction held 6 bases outside the gene matches. CDR3 region: CAWMGQGTGNQPQHF. The DNA for the CDR3 is TGTGCCTGGATGGGACAGGGAACGGGCAATCAGCCCCAGCATTTT.

J is TRBJ1-4 and V is TRBV2, with D unresolved. Trimming took off 4 bases at V and 8 bases at J, with 8 bases between the two ends. Germline V gene sequence: CDR1 SNHLY, CDR2 FYNNEI. This CDR3 comprises 12 residues. CDR3 residues: CASSVGREKLFF. CDR3 bases: TGTGCCAGCAGTGTGGGAAGGGAAAAACTGTTTTTT.

The chain joins TRBV19 to TRBJ2-1, with TRBD2 identical over 13 bases. The CDR3 contains 20 residues. V lost 3 bases and J lost 0; bases outside the gene matches: 11. Germline CDR1 LNHDA, CDR2 SQIVND (reference sequence). CDR3 nucleotides: TGTGCCAGTAGTATCGGAGGACTAGCGGGGGTCCTGAGCTCCTACAATGAGCAGTTCTTC. It translates to CASSIGGLAGVLSSYNEQFF.

This clonotype was counted only a few times. The chain has TRBV6-2 or TRBV6-3 and TRBJ1-5, with D uncertain. There are 18 residues in the CDR3. Germline V gives CDR1 MNHEY, CDR2 SVGEGT. With 5 bases removed from V and 5 bases from J, the gap between germline ends came to 25 bases. The CDR3 protein is CASSHRAGSTSIYQPQHF. In DNA form, the CDR3 reads TGTGCCAGCAGTCACCGCGCTGGATCAACCTCGATATATCAGCCCCAGCATTTT.

This clonotype is judged large. The gene calls are TRBV6-4 and TRBJ2-1; D is possibly TRBD2 (7 bases). The CDR3 length is 14 residues. Between the trimmed V and J ends, which lost 2 bases and 7 bases, there was a span of 12 bases. Germline CDR1 MRHNA, CDR2 SNTAGT. The chain's CDR3 is CASSDGGAANEQFF. CDR3 sequence (DNA): TGTGCCAGCAGTGACGGGGGGGCAGCGAATGAGCAGTTCTTC.

The V gene is TRBV5-1, the J gene TRBJ1-5; D remains unclear. V was cut by 0 bases and J by 3 bases, with 10 bases left in between. There are 15 residues in the CDR3. The germline V gene has CDR1 SGHRS and CDR2 YFSETQ. Written as DNA, the CDR3 is TGCGCCAGCAGCTTGGGCGAGGCCGTCAATCAGCCCCAGCATTTT. Its translation is CASSLGEAVNQPQHF. The whole variable domain, remainder taken from reference TRBV5-1 and TRBJ1-5, is KAGVTQTPRYLIKTRGQQVTLSCSPISGHRSVSWYQQTPGQGLQFLFEYFSETQRNKGNFPGRFSGRQFSNSRSEMNVSTLELGDSALYLCASSLGEAVNQPQHFGDGTRLSIL.

The chain uses TRBV7-9 and TRBJ1-6; no clear D. The length of the CDR3 is 14 residues. From germline, CDR1 is SEHNR and CDR2 FQNEAQ (reference sequence). The V gene lost 1 base and the J gene lost 5 bases, with 6 bases spanning the gap. The CDR3 sequence: CASSLVSHNSPLHF. CDR3 nucleotides: TGTGCCAGCAGCTTAGTGTCTCATAATTCACCCCTCCACTTT.

This clonotype was counted only a few times. The chain combines TRBV7-2 with TRBJ2-1; 9 positions match TRBD2. The V gene's germline CDR1 is SGHTA and CDR2 FQGNSA. The junction had 13 bases not matched to a gene; V was cut back by 7 bases and J by 9 bases. The CDR3 extends over 15 amino acids. The DNA for the CDR3 is TGTGCCAGCACCCAGGGGCTAGCGGGATGGGTTGAGCAGTTCTTC. It encodes CASTQGLAGWVEQFF.